Each of the 15 T cell receptor beta chains below was sequenced from the same sample in a study of OX40 agonist ivuxolimab in advanced cancers. Profiling relied on immunoSEQ multiplex PCR, and the TCRdb table lists in-frame clones only, not all of them. The top ten hold about 4% of the sample, which has nearly 65,000 clones, about nine tenths seen once. The sequenced sample was CD4+ or CD8+ T cells sorted from blood, obtained in a trial of the OX40 agonist ivuxolimab. Receptors were obtained from an adult with an advanced solid tumor such as melanoma, head and neck, liver or kidney cancer.

This sequence joins TRBV10-3 and TRBJ2-3, with 8 bases lining up with TRBD1. Germline values: CDR1 ENHRY, CDR2 SYGVKD. V was clipped by 2 bases and J by 6 bases; unmatched bases: 4. This CDR3 contains 14 residues. CDR3 amino acids: CAISEPGTGDTQYF. DNA for the CDR3: TGTGCCATCAGTGAGCCTGGGACAGGCGATACGCAGTATTTT.

This chain uses TRBV25-1 with TRBJ2-1; TRBD2 is a possible D gene (5 bases). In germline, CDR1 is MGHDK, CDR2 SYGVNS. The V gene lost 1 base and the J gene lost 9 bases, with 13 bases spanning the gap. The CDR3 totals 14 residues. In DNA, the CDR3 is TGTGCCAGCAGTGAATTTACTAGTGCTCGTGAGCAGTTCTTC. Protein product: CASSEFTSAREQFF.

The V call is TRBV27, the J call TRBJ2-7, with D possibly being TRBD1 or TRBD2 (5 bases each). This CDR3 is 16 amino acids long. Germline lookup yields CDR1 MNHEY and CDR2 SMNVEV (reference sequence). V lost 1 base and J lost 2, with 15 bases in between. This CDR3 is CASSLYGDGVPYEQYF. The DNA of the CDR3 is TGTGCCAGCAGTTTATATGGGGACGGGGTCCCCTACGAGCAGTACTTC.

The CDR3 sequence is CASSFSQGPYNEQFF. The CDR3 DNA sequence: TGTGCCAGCAGCTTCTCCCAGGGACCCTACAATGAGCAGTTCTTC. The rearrangement joins TRBV11-2 to TRBJ2-1; D could derive from TRBD1 or TRBD2 (5 bases each). This CDR3 is built from 15 residues. Trimming took off 3 bases at V and 2 bases at J, with 11 bases between the two ends. Germline V gene sequence: CDR1 SGHAT, CDR2 FQNNGV.

The chain couples TRBV19 to TRBJ1-1, with D perhaps matching TRBD1 (5 bases). Trimming took 3 bases from V and 1 from J, leaving 9 bases between them. The CDR3 length is 14 residues. The germline V gene encodes CDR1 LNHDA and CDR2 SQIVND (reference sequence). This CDR3 reads CASSIGGGNTEAFF. CDR3 DNA sequence: TGTGCCAGTAGTATCGGGGGTGGGAACACTGAAGCTTTCTTT.

The chain couples TRBV4-2 to TRBJ2-1; D is perhaps TRBD2 (6 bases). The length of the CDR3 is 17 residues. Trimming left V 0 bases short and J 3 bases short, with 15 bases between. Germline V CDR1 and CDR2: LGHNA, YNFKEQ. CDR3 DNA: TGTGCCAGCAGCCAAGATTGGTGGGAGGTCGGCTACAATGAGCAGTTCTTC. Translation: CASSQDWWEVGYNEQFF.

The chain has TRBV11-2 and TRBJ2-2; D unresolved. The germline gives CDR1 SGHAT, CDR2 FQNNGV. The CDR3 is 14 amino acids. V was shortened by 5 bases and J by 6 bases, with 13 bases between the two germline ends. The CDR3: CASSPFVGSGELFF. In DNA, the CDR3 is TGTGCCAGCAGCCCATTCGTGGGCTCCGGGGAGCTGTTTTTT.

The rearrangement joins TRBV7-9 to TRBJ2-7, with TRBD2 identical over 7 bases. The CDR3 spans 13 residues. Trimming took 0 bases from V and 6 from J; bases not matched to a gene: 2. The germline CDR1 and CDR2 sequences are SEHNR and FQNEAQ (reference sequence). DNA of the CDR3: TGTGCCAGCAGCTTAGCTGGGGGGGTCGAGCAGTACGTC. This gives the protein CASSLAGGVEQYV.

In its sample, this clone was seen once. V gene TRBV9 combines with J gene TRBJ2-2; 11 bases align to TRBD2. V shed 3 bases, J shed 1 base, and the junction held 5 bases outside the gene matches. Germline CDR1 reads SGDLS; CDR2 reads YYNGEE. CDR3 length: 17 residues. The CDR3 reads CASSARLAGQNTGELFF. The CDR3 DNA reads as TGTGCCAGCAGCGCGAGACTAGCGGGACAGAACACCGGGGAGCTGTTTTTT. Using reference TRBV9 and TRBJ2-2 for the parts outside the CDR3, the full variable domain is DSGVTQTPKHLITATGQRVTLRCSPRSGDLSVYWYQQSLDQGLQFLIQYYNGEERAKGNILERFSAQQFPDLHSELNLSSLELGDSALYFCASSARLAGQNTGELFFGEGSRLTVL.

In regard to this clone: Germline is not matched at one junction end, which may reflect a read error. The chain couples TRBV5-1 to TRBJ2-7; no reliable D call. Germline V gene lookup returns CDR1 SGHRS and CDR2 YFSETQ. CDR3 length: 14 residues. CDR3 nucleotide sequence: TGTGCCAGCAGCTTTCGTGCCGGATACTACGAGCAGTACTTC. Translation gives CASSFRAGYYEQYF.

V usage is TRBV2 and J usage is TRBJ2-1, with no clear D. The CDR3 consists of 14 residues. CDR1 is SNHLY, CDR2 FYNNEI, per germline. Between the trimmed V and J ends, which lost 3 bases and 8 bases, there was a span of 14 bases. CDR3 region: CASSEVENRYEQFF. Written as DNA, the CDR3 is TGTGCCAGCAGTGAGGTCGAAAATCGGTATGAGCAGTTCTTC. The full variable domain, its missing parts supplied by reference TRBV2 and TRBJ2-1, is EPEVTQTPSHQVTQMGQEVILRCVPISNHLYFYWYRQILGQKVEFLVSFYNNEISEKSEIFDDQFSVERPDGSNFTLKIRSTKLEDSAMYFCASSEVENRYEQFFGPGTRLTVL.

The chain recombines TRBV6-6 with TRBJ1-5, with a tentative D call TRBD1 (5 bases). CDR1 is MNHNY and CDR2 is SVGAGI in the germline V gene (reference sequence). The CDR3 has 16 amino acids. V was cut by 2 bases and J by 3 bases, with 14 bases left in between. The CDR3 DNA reads TGTGCCAGCAGTTACGGCGACAGTGGCCTCAATCAGCCCCAGCATTTT. Protein product: CASSYGDSGLNQPQHF.

The chain employs TRBV6-6 and TRBJ1-2, with D perhaps TRBD1 (6 bases). Between the trimmed V and J ends, which lost 2 bases and 4 bases, there was a span of 14 bases. The CDR3 spans 15 residues. Per germline, CDR1 MNHNY and CDR2 SVGAGI (reference sequence). CDR3 loop: CASSYAWDMGYGYTF. The CDR3 nucleotides are TGTGCCAGCAGTTACGCGTGGGACATGGGCTATGGCTACACCTTC.

This chain links TRBV28 with TRBJ2-7; 8 bases match TRBD2. The ends lost 5 bases at V and 7 bases at J; junction bases unmatched: 16. The CDR3 is made up of 16 amino acids. Germline CDR1 MDHEN, CDR2 SYDVKM. The CDR3 here is CASSPSRGGRLGEQYV. DNA for the CDR3: TGTGCCAGCAGTCCAAGCCGGGGGGGCCGGCTCGGGGAGCAGTACGTC.

In this sample, this clone turned up once. The genes are TRBV27 and TRBJ2-7, with 13 bases lining up with TRBD2. Unmatched junction bases numbered 15, after V lost 5 bases and J lost 2 bases. The CDR3 contains 19 residues. CDR1 MNHEY and CDR2 SMNVEV come from the germline V gene (reference sequence). The CDR3 sequence is CASSQNPWTSGSGTYEQYF. The CDR3 region has the DNA TGTGCCAGCAGTCAAAACCCTTGGACTAGCGGGAGTGGGACCTACGAGCAGTACTTC.